The T cell receptor beta chain under discussion was sequenced for a study of PD-1 blockade in classical Hodgkin lymphoma. TCRdb's table, derived via immunoSEQ multiplex PCR, lists solely in-frame clones and lacks some. The sample holds around 99,000 clones, 80% to 90% seen once. Germline V CDR1 and CDR2: MDHEN, SYDVKM. The CDR3 is 15 amino acids. The V segment lost 8 bases and the J segment 9 bases; nucleotides outside the gene matches: 14. Whole-study findings and limits: By cycle point C4D1, TCR diversity had risen significantly in CD4+ cells (but not CD8+ cells). At baseline, newly diagnosed patients reportedly showed less TCR diversity than healthy donors.

Regarding this clone: Its antigen remains unknown.

Brentuximab vedotin exposure varied, and every patient relapsed after autologous stem cell transplantation. The sample consisted of peripheral blood mononuclear cells (PBMCs), taken before the second cycle of nivolumab. This TCR was sampled from a human donor with classical Hodgkin lymphoma. The rearrangement joins TRBV28 to TRBJ2-1, with 9 positions matching TRBD2. The CDR3: CASPPSAGGHGEQFF. In DNA, the CDR3 is TGTGCCAGCCCGCCGTCTGCGGGAGGGCATGGTGAGCAGTTCTTC.